This T cell receptor beta chain was retrieved from a study of cytomegalovirus exposure and HLA in healthy donors (dated by TCRdb to between 2016 and 2019). For the wider study: According to a later analysis, the approximately 120 validation repertoires were produced on the same platform as the 666 repertoires of the first cohort. To predict cytomegalovirus infection status, the study combined high-throughput TCR immunosequencing, statistical association of individual TCRs with disease status, and machine learning. A separate validation cohort of over a hundred different subjects was used in addition to the approximately 700-subject first cohort. The study aimed to test whether signatures of past pathogen exposure could be identified by cataloging public T cell receptors. Paper-wide results and their limitations: The study gave a list of 150 to 200 TCR beta chains associated with cytomegalovirus. Most TCR sequences were seen in very few donors, while some public TCRs were found in many individuals. A later analysis had no HLA typing for the validation cohort, so co-occurrence there was scored across all 130 or so repertoires. According to the authors, the approach could potentially be generalized to other disease states and immunological phenotypes. Cytomegalovirus status was reported to be diagnosed by the classifier with high specificity and sensitivity in both the original and validation cohorts. In a later analysis, TCRs clustered in the first cohort were found to also tend to co-occur in the 100 to 150 validation repertoires, with 90% to 95% of cluster scores above 0. Three of the identified cytomegalovirus-associated TCR beta chains were confirmed in vitro to be specific for cytomegalovirus antigens.

Library generation was performed with the immunoSEQ multiplex PCR assay. For the original study's pipeline: To diagnose cytomegalovirus status from the catalog of TCR beta chain sequences, a statistical classification framework was built. The table was pulled from immuneACCESS by TCRdb, which kept in-frame rearrangements only. Such tables lose some clones; where checked, under half of the loss comes from unresolved V genes, and the rest has no known cause. V, J and clone size reflect that table, while D and trimming were determined from the DNA. The sample table holds about 68,000 clones, of which roughly 96% were seen once. Of the sample, 2% to 2.5% is held by the ten largest clones. Comment on this clone: Its antigen remains unidentified. The record has no base qualities; no much larger clone is one base away.

The germline V gene provides CDR1 MGHRA and CDR2 YSYEKL. From the cysteine through the phenylalanine, the CDR3 covers 16 amino acids. Only the CDR3 DNA is retained, 48 bases long and in frame from the first base. Trimming accounts for 1 base at V and 3 bases at J, while the number of junction bases matched to no gene is 6. The donors belonged to the validation cohort of about 110 subjects, which was separate from the roughly 680-subject first cohort. The sample consisted of PBMCs. The chain employs TRBV4-1 and TRBJ1-3; 7 bases in between match TRBD1. This sequence was found in a man aged 18 to 29 in good health and CMV-seronegative. The nucleotide sequence is TGCGCCAGCAGCCAAGCACAGGGGAAATTTGGAAACACCATATATTTT. It is translated as CASSQAQGKFGNTIYF.